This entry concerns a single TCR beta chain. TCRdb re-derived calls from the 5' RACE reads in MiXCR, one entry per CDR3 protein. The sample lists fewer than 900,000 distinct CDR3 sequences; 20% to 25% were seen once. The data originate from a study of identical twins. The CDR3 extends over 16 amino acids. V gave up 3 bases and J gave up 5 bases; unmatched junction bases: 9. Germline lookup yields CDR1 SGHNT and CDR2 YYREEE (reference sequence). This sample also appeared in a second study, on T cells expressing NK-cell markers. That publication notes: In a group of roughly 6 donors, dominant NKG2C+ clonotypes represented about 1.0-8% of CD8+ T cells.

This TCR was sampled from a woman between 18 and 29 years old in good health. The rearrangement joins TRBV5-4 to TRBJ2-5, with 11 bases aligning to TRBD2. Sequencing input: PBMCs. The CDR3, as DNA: TGTGCCAGCAGCTCTACTAGCGGGGGTCGGGGGGAGACCCAGTACTTC. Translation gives CASSSTSGGRGETQYF.